This T cell receptor (beta chain) was sequenced during a study of regulatory T cells in long-lasting Graves disease. Study-wide points: TCR diversity was lower in persistent Graves' patients (versus newly diagnosed ones). Patients with persistent disease showed a bias toward TRBV28, TRBJ1-2 and TRBJ2-5.

This clonotype was recorded many times. The antigen is not known. The CDR3 is made up of 14 amino acids. In germline, CDR1 is WNHNN, CDR2 SYGVQD (reference sequence). With 10 bases clipped from V and 9 bases from J, the junction kept 18 bases outside the gene matches. To make TCR beta libraries, researchers used iRepertoire HTBI primers and Arm-PCR of CDR3 regions. TCRdb fed the multiplex PCR reads into MiXCR, producing one record per CDR3 protein. The sample includes some 450,000 distinct CDR3 sequences, about 25% seen only once; the top ten take around 24%. Time point noted: persistent/refractory GD, antithyroid drugs over 5 years with positive TRAb. From RNA extracted from PBMCs, the TCR library was made.

The rearrangement uses TRBV10-1 and TRBJ2-7; TRBD2 aligns across 7 bases. The source material was peripheral blood mononuclear cells (PBMCs), sampled when the disease was refractory, from a patient treated with antithyroid drugs. The receptor was isolated from a female donor with Graves disease. CDR3 loop: CATETGGSPWVQYF. Written as DNA, the CDR3 is TGCGCCACCGAAACGGGCGGGAGCCCATGGGTGCAGTACTTC.